Listed here are 22 T cell receptor beta chains from one sample, sequenced in a study of CXCR3-negative and CXCR3-positive naive CD8 T cells. Notes on the study in general: More hydrophobic TRB CDR3s were found in CXCR3-positive naive cells than in CXCR3-negative naive cells.

Which antigens these TCRs recognize remains unknown. TRB cDNA libraries were made by UMI-labeled 5' RACE. For each CDR3 protein, TCRdb gives one entry from its re-call of the 5' RACE reads, without DNA. This listing includes over 70,000 distinct CDR3 sequences. The sequencing input was naive CXCR3+ CD8+ T cells from blood. The subset was: CD45RO-CCR7+CD27+CD95- naive CD8+ T cells expressing CXCR3 (TNR3+). These receptors were collected from a human donor in good health. Some clones in this sample may be carry-over from other donors' samples.

The chain uses TRBV20-1 and TRBJ1-1; TCRdb outputs TRBD1, but without DNA this stays unchecked. The germline V gene has CDR1 DFQATT and CDR2 SNEGSKA (reference sequence). CDR3 length: 13 amino acids. The CDR3 region is CSAVDIKNTEAFF.

This chain connects TRBV3-1 to TRBJ2-1; TCRdb calls TRBD2, which cannot be checked without DNA. Germline V gene data show CDR1 as LGHDT and CDR2 as YNNKEL (reference sequence). The CDR3 covers 18 residues. The CDR3 region is CASSQDAYTSSGYNEQFF.

This chain joins TRBV29-1 and TRBJ1-5. The CDR3 covers 11 residues. Germline values: CDR1 SQVTM, CDR2 ANQGSEA. CDR3: CRYCRIQPQHF.

The chain has TRBV14 and TRBJ2-4; TCRdb reports TRBD1, a call that lacks DNA to check it against. There are 13 residues in the CDR3. Germline CDR1 reads SGHDN; CDR2 reads FVKESK. CDR3: CASSQQTYGPQYF.

V usage is TRBV7-6 and J usage is TRBJ2-2; as DNA is missing, the TRBD2 call by TCRdb cannot be tested. Germline CDR1 and CDR2: SGHVS and FNYEAQ. The CDR3 has 16 residues. The CDR3 region is CASSSLIIAGPGELFF.

The rearrangement links TRBV28 to TRBJ1-3. Per the germline V gene, CDR1 is MDHEN and CDR2 is SYDVKM. The CDR3 spans 12 residues. The CDR3 is CASSSRGNTIYF.

This chain links TRBV7-6 with TRBJ2-7; with no DNA, the TCRdb D assignment of TRBD1 cannot be verified. This CDR3 is built from 13 residues. From germline, CDR1 is SGHVS and CDR2 FNYEAQ. The CDR3 is CASSLLQGNEQYF.

The chain couples TRBV6-6 to TRBJ2-1; the D call of TRBD2 rests on TCRdb alone, since no DNA is present to check it. The germline gives CDR1 MNHNY, CDR2 SVGAGI (reference sequence). This CDR3 is 16 amino acids long. Here the CDR3 reads CASSYLGLGKDNEQFF.

J is TRBJ2-7 and V is TRBV23-1. TRBV23-1 is annotated as an ORF whose role is uncertain. This CDR3 has 15 residues. CDR3 in amino acids: CASSHSDPNSYEQYF.

The CDR3 is CASSFGQGGHIQYF. This rearrangement joins TRBV28 to TRBJ2-4; checking the TCRdb D call of TRBD1 is not possible without DNA. Germline values: CDR1 MDHEN, CDR2 SYDVKM. The CDR3 is 14 residues long.

J is TRBJ2-7 and V is TRBV29-1; TCRdb's D call, TRBD1, is unchecked because there is no DNA. The germline CDR1 and CDR2 sequences are SQVTM and ANQGSEA. The CDR3 is made up of 13 amino acids. The CDR3 loop reads CSVLGQGRYEQYF.

The rearrangement links TRBV29-1 to TRBJ2-5; TCRdb's D call of TRBD2 is untestable without DNA. Germline loops: CDR1 SQVTM, CDR2 ANQGSEA. This CDR3 is 15 amino acids long. The CDR3 loop reads CSVSTSGRALETQYF.

V and J are TRBV12-3 or TRBV12-4 and TRBJ2-5; the TCRdb D gene call, TRBD1, has no DNA to confirm it. This CDR3 region has 15 residues. CDR3 sequence reads: CASSPRDGYQETQYF.

The chain is built from TRBV29-1 and TRBJ2-3. The CDR3 runs to 11 residues. CDR1 is SQVTM and CDR2 is ANQGSEA in the germline V gene. CDR3: CSVEDGDTQYF.

This sequence joins TRBV7-2 and TRBJ2-7; TCRdb's assignment of TRBD1 cannot be checked, as there is no DNA. CDR1 and CDR2 from the germline V gene are SGHTA and FQGNSA. The CDR3 sequence is 13 residues long. This CDR3 reads CASSWTVAYEQYF.

The rearrangement uses TRBV7-9 and TRBJ2-7; TCRdb lists TRBD1, though no DNA is available to test this call. In germline, CDR1 is SEHNR, CDR2 FQNEAQ (reference sequence). This CDR3 has 15 amino acids. The CDR3 spells CASSSIHRGSYEQYF.

J is TRBJ2-1 and V is TRBV9. This CDR3 contains 17 residues. Germline loops: CDR1 SGDLS, CDR2 YYNGEE. CDR3 region: CASSVAVAGQGWNEQFF. Drawing the rest from reference TRBV9 and TRBJ2-1, the complete variable domain is DSGVTQTPKHLITATGQRVTLRCSPRSGDLSVYWYQQSLDQGLQFLIQYYNGEERAKGNILERFSAQQFPDLHSELNLSSLELGDSALYFCASSVAVAGQGWNEQFFGPGTRLTVL.

The gene calls are TRBV6-5 and TRBJ2-5. Germline V CDR1 and CDR2: MNHEY, SVGAGI. The CDR3 covers 12 residues. The CDR3 is CASSYGSETQYF.

The rearrangement uses TRBV7-8 and TRBJ1-4; the TCRdb D gene call, TRBD1, has no DNA to confirm it. Germline-derived CDR1 and CDR2 are SGHVS and FQNEAQ. This CDR3 spans 15 amino acids. This CDR3 reads CASSPGLGFGEKLFF. Full variable domain (outside the CDR3, taken from reference TRBV7-8 and TRBJ1-4): GAGVSQSPRYKVAKRGQDVALRCDPISGHVSLFWYQQALGQGPEFLTYFQNEAQLDKSGLPSDRFFAERPEGSVSTLKIQRTQQEDSAVYLCASSPGLGFGEKLFFGSGTQLSVL.

The V call is TRBV28, the J call TRBJ2-1. CDR1 MDHEN and CDR2 SYDVKM come from the germline V gene. This CDR3 is built from 13 residues. The CDR3 spells CASSFQNYNEQFF.

The chain is built from TRBV4-1 and TRBJ2-5; the D call of TRBD2 rests on TCRdb alone, since no DNA is present to check it. The CDR3 is 13 residues long. Germline V CDR1 and CDR2: MGHRA, YSYEKL. This CDR3 reads CASGRRAQETQYF.

The rearrangement joins TRBV18 to TRBJ2-7. CDR1 is KGHSH, CDR2 LQKENI, per germline. This CDR3 has 13 residues. CDR3 loop: CASSSADSYEQYF.